This T cell receptor beta chain was captured by sequencing in a study of monozygotic twins with inflammatory bowel disease. Germline V lookup: CDR1 DFQATT, CDR2 SNEGSKA (reference sequence). The CDR3 is 15 amino acids. TCRdb re-called the 5' RACE reads; every CDR3 protein appears as one record, without DNA. The ten top clones account for roughly 2.4%, within a sample of around 150,000 distinct CDR3 sequences. The sequence derives from a human donor with ulcerative colitis or Crohn's disease, or a healthy co-twin of an affected twin (not recorded which). Sequenced material: blood. The rearrangement uses TRBV20-1 and TRBJ1-4. CDR3 loop: CSARHTLGGDEKLFF.